Below are 15 T cell receptor beta chains sequenced from a single sample in a study of read filtering for tumor transcriptome and immune sequencing. Molecular barcoded adaptors covering alpha/delta and beta/gamma chains were used on about 0.4 ug RNA. TCRdb re-analysed the reads in MiXCR, keeping a single row per CDR3 protein. The table lists about 90,000 distinct CDR3 sequences, around 12% of them singletons. The material sequenced was a population of CD138-negative cells sorted from bone marrow. These receptors all come from a donor at least 40 years old with multiple myeloma.

For this clonotype: Since a much larger clone is just one base distant, this may be a read error. V is TRBV24-1 and J is TRBJ2-2, with TRBD2 matching 12 bases. Germline values: CDR1 KGHDR, CDR2 SFDVKD. V trimming: 7 bases; J trimming: 3 bases; junction bases outside the gene matches: 2. CDR3 length: 15 residues. CDR3 bases: TGTGCCACCAGAGCTAGCGGGAGGGACACCGGGGAGCTGTTTTTT. Translating gives CATRASGRDTGELFF.

This clonotype was counted many times. This chain joins TRBV19 and TRBJ1-2; D is unclear. The germline V gene has CDR1 LNHDA and CDR2 SQIVND (reference sequence). This CDR3 has 13 residues. V shed 2 bases and J shed 4 bases, with 8 bases lying between them. The CDR3: CASSIWPTYGYTF. DNA of the CDR3: TGTGCCAGTAGTATATGGCCAACCTATGGCTACACCTTC. The entire variable domain, with the rest obtained from reference TRBV19 and TRBJ1-2, is as follows: DGGITQSPKYLFRKEGQNVTLSCEQNLNHDAMYWYRQDPGQGLRLIYYSQIVNDFQKGDIAEGYSVSREKKESFPLTVTSAQKNPTAFYLCASSIWPTYGYTFGSGTRLTVV.

This clonotype was detected many times. The J gene is TRBJ1-2, the V gene TRBV7-9; D might be TRBD1 (5 bases). Trimming cost V 4 bases and J 4 bases, with 7 bases left between them. The germline V gene has CDR1 SEHNR and CDR2 FQNEAQ (reference sequence). The CDR3 consists of 12 residues. This CDR3 is CASSWGSYGYTF. Written as DNA, the CDR3 is TGTGCCAGCAGCTGGGGCTCCTATGGCTACACCTTC.

This clonotype was recorded at least ten times. The rearrangement joins TRBV20-1 to TRBJ1-4, with D hard to call. Germline-derived CDR1 and CDR2 are DFQATT and SNEGSKA (reference sequence). Trimming stripped 6 bases from V and 7 bases from J, with 15 bases between. The CDR3 loop spans 13 amino acids. CDR3 loop: CSARSSGSEKLFF. The DNA of the CDR3 is TGCAGTGCAAGATCATCGGGGAGTGAAAAACTGTTTTTT.

This clonotype was observed many times. The rearrangement links TRBV29-1 to TRBJ2-1; D perhaps matches TRBD2 (6 bases). The CDR3 has 12 residues. Germline-derived CDR1 and CDR2 are SQVTM and ANQGSEA. Trimming stripped 4 bases from V and 6 bases from J, with 10 bases between. CDR3 in amino acids: CSVVISGNEQFF. The CDR3 DNA sequence: TGCAGCGTTGTCATTAGCGGCAATGAGCAGTTCTTC.

This clonotype was seen at least ten times. The chain is built from TRBV11-1 and TRBJ2-1, with 11 bases that match TRBD2. CDR1 and CDR2 (germline): SGHAT, FQDESV (reference sequence). After removal of 5 bases from V and 4 bases from J, the junction contained 7 bases not matched to a gene. The CDR3 is 16 residues long. CDR3: CASSPTGTSGYNEQFF. The DNA for the CDR3 is TGTGCCAGCAGCCCCACCGGGACTAGCGGATACAATGAGCAGTTCTTC.

In regard to this clonotype: One end of the junction does not line up with germline, which may come from a read error. The CDR3, as DNA: TGCGACAGCGCGGAGGACGCTCCATCCTACGAGCAGTACTTC. As protein: CDSAEDAPSYEQYF. The V call is TRBV5-1, the J call TRBJ2-7, with D possibly matching TRBD2 (5 bases). The V gene's germline CDR1 is SGHRS and CDR2 YFSETQ. The CDR3 runs to 14 residues.

There are many counts of this clonotype. The chain couples TRBV5-1 to TRBJ2-5; TRBD2 agrees at 7 bases. V gave up 0 bases and J gave up 2 bases; unmatched junction bases: 7. In germline, CDR1 is SGHRS, CDR2 YFSETQ. The CDR3 runs to 16 residues. CDR3 sequence (DNA): TGCGCCAGCAGCTTGGGGGCTAGCGGCAGTCAAGAGACCCAGTACTTC. Protein product: CASSLGASGSQETQYF.

The chain employs TRBV11-2 and TRBJ2-1; tentatively, D is TRBD2 (6 bases). The germline V and J ends were trimmed by 5 bases and 5 bases, with 13 bases remaining between them. Germline V gene sequence: CDR1 SGHAT, CDR2 FQNNGV. This CDR3 region has 14 residues. For the CDR3, the DNA is TGTGCCAGCAGCCCGGGGACTTCTAACAATGAGCAGTTCTTC. Amino acids: CASSPGTSNNEQFF. Together with reference TRBV11-2 and TRBJ2-1, the CDR3 gives the full variable domain: EAGVAQSPRYKIIEKRQSVAFWCNPISGHATLYWYQQILGQGPKLLIQFQNNGVVDDSQLPKDRFSAERLKGVDSTLKIQPAKLEDSAVYLCASSPGTSNNEQFFGPGTRLTVL.

This clonotype was recorded many times. V and J are TRBV6-5 and TRBJ1-5, with D unclear. This CDR3 contains 14 residues. The V end lost 0 bases, the J end lost 1 base, and 4 bases lay between the germline ends. Per germline, CDR1 MNHEY and CDR2 SVGAGI. The CDR3 is CASSYSPSNQPQHF. Written as DNA, the CDR3 is TGTGCCAGCAGTTACTCCCCAAGCAATCAGCCCCAGCATTTT.

There are a few counts of this clonotype. A far larger clone differs by one base, so this is likely a read error. This chain uses TRBV6-5 with TRBJ1-5, with 7 bases that match TRBD1. Germline CDR1 is MNHEY and CDR2 is SVGAGI. V lost 7 bases and J lost 4; bases outside the gene matches: 1. The CDR3 is made up of 12 amino acids. The CDR3 here is CASTTGNQPQHF. CDR3 in DNA: TGTGCCAGCACGACAGGGAATCAGCCCCAGCATTTT.

This clonotype was recorded at least ten times. V and J are TRBV5-1 and TRBJ1-5; D perhaps matches TRBD1 (6 bases). The CDR3 is 15 amino acids. Trimming removed 4 bases at V and 3 bases at J, with 14 bases between. Germline V gene data show CDR1 as SGHRS and CDR2 as YFSETQ. CDR3 nucleotides: TGCGCCAGCAGCCCGGGCGCAGGGGCCAATCAGCCCCAGCATTTT. Protein product: CASSPGAGANQPQHF.

This clonotype was detected many times. The chain employs TRBV6-2 or TRBV6-3 and TRBJ1-1; TRBD1 aligns across 8 bases. There are 16 residues in the CDR3. Trimming at V came to 4 bases and at J to 0 bases, leaving 7 bases not matched to a gene. Germline values: CDR1 MNHEY, CDR2 SVGEGT. CDR3 DNA sequence: TGTGCCAGCAGTTCCGACAGGGGTCTTATGAACACTGAAGCTTTCTTT. Its protein is CASSSDRGLMNTEAFF.

This clonotype has a count of ten or more. The chain uses TRBV6-6 and TRBJ2-1; TRBD1 aligns across 11 bases. This CDR3 has 17 amino acids. Germline assignment: CDR1 MNHNY and CDR2 SVGAGI (reference sequence). J lost 9 bases, V lost 2 bases, and 12 bases had no gene match. The CDR3 DNA reads TGTGCCAGCAGTTACCTAACCGGGACAGGGGGAATCAGTGAGCAGTTCTTC. This gives the protein CASSYLTGTGGISEQFF.

This clonotype has ten or more counts. V gene TRBV12-3 or TRBV12-4 combines with J gene TRBJ2-2; a possible D gene is TRBD2 (5 bases). CDR3 size: 14 residues. V lost 7 bases and J lost 3, with 12 bases in between. CDR3 region: CASKIARDTGELFF. CDR3 DNA sequence: TGTGCCAGCAAGATAGCGCGGGACACCGGGGAGCTGTTTTTT.